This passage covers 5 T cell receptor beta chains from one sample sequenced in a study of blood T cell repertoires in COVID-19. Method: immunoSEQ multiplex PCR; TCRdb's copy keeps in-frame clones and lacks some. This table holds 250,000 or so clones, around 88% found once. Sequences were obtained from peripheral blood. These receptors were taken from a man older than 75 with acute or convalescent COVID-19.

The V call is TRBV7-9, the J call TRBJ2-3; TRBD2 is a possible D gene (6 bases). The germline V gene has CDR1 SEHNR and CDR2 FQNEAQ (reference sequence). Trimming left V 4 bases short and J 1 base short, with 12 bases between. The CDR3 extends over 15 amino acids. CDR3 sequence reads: CASSSRTGGTDTQYF. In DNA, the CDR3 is TGTGCCAGCAGCTCCCGAACGGGGGGCACAGATACGCAGTATTTT.

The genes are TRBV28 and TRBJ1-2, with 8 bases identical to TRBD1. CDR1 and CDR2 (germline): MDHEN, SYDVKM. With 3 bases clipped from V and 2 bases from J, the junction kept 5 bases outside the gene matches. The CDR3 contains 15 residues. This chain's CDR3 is CASSFFGTGNYGYTF. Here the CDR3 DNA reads TGTGCCAGCAGTTTTTTCGGGACAGGCAACTATGGCTACACCTTC.

The CDR3 region has the DNA TGCGCCAGCAGGCAGGGTGTGACTGAAGCTTTCTTT. Amino acids: CASRQGVTEAFF. The chain carries TRBV5-1 and TRBJ1-1; perhaps TRBD1 as D (5 bases). Germline assignment: CDR1 SGHRS and CDR2 YFSETQ. Trimming took 5 bases from V and 5 from J, leaving 10 bases between them. This CDR3 is 12 amino acids long.

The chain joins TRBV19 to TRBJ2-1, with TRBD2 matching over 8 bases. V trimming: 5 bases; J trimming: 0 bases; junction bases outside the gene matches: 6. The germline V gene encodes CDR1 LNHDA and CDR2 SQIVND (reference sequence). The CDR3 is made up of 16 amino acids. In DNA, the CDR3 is TGTGCCAGTAGTGAGGCGGCGGGGGGCTCCTACAATGAGCAGTTCTTC. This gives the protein CASSEAAGGSYNEQFF.

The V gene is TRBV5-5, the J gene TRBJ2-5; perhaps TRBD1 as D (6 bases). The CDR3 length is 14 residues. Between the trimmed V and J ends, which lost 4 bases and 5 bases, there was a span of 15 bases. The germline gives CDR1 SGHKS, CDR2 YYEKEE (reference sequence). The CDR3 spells CASSRDLRGETQYF. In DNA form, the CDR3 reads TGTGCCAGCAGCCGGGACCTTAGGGGGGAGACCCAGTACTTC. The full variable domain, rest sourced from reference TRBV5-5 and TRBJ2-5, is DAGVTQSPTHLIKTRGQQVTLRCSPISGHKSVSWYQQVLGQGPQFIFQYYEKEERGRGNFPDRFSARQFPNYSSELNVNALLLGDSALYLCASSRDLRGETQYFGPGTRLLVL.